A selection of T cell receptor beta chains follows, all from one sample in a study of blood T cells in healthy people across ages. TCRdb passed the 5' RACE reads through MiXCR, listing each CDR3 protein once. The top ten hold about 32% of the sample, which has approximately 670,000 distinct CDR3 sequences, roughly 43% seen once. Sequenced sample: blood. The receptor set was obtained from a man at least 80 years old in good health. CDR3s include the opening cysteine and the closing phenylalanine or tryptophan. The D gene is left open where the match is weak. The listing skips clone size in some rows; elsewhere it reads once, few, many or a size class.

D,J,V,size,DNA,CDR3
TRBD1,TRBJ2-7,TRBV5-4,few,TGTGCCAGCAGCTTTTGGGACAGGGACCACGAGCAGTACTTC,CASSFWDRDHEQYF
TRBD2,TRBJ2-1,TRBV6-6,few,TGTGCCAGCAGTTACCAGCGGGGGTCCAATGAGCAGTTCTTC,CASSYQRGSNEQFF
TRBD2,TRBJ2-3,TRBV27,few,TGTGCCAGCAGTTTAGGCGGGAGGGATCCAGATACGCAGTATTTT,CASSLGGRDPDTQYF
TRBD2,TRBJ2-3,TRBV9,NA,TGTGCCAGCAGCGTTTTTCCCTGGACTAGCGGGGGGGTGGATACGCAGTATTTT,CASSVFPWTSGGVDTQYF
NA,TRBJ1-2,TRBV10-3,many,TGTGCCAGCGGCAAGGAGAACTATGGCTACACCTTC,CASGKENYGYTF
TRBD1,TRBJ2-5,TRBV11-2,few,TGTGCCAGCAGCTTACTAGGGGACAGACTAGAGACCCAGTACTTC,CASSLLGDRLETQYF
NA,TRBJ2-3,TRBV27,NA,TGTGCCAGCAGTTTATGGTCTCGCTCAGATACGCAGTATTTT,CASSLWSRSDTQYF
TRBD1,TRBJ1-1,TRBV7-9,once,TGTGCCAGCAGCGCCCCCGGGACAGGCGGAACTGAAGCTTTCTTT,CASSAPGTGGTEAFF
NA,TRBJ2-5,TRBV4-1,NA,TGCGCCAGCAGCCCCTCGACCGTAGCGGCGGCGCGGGAGACCCAGTACTTC,CASSPSTVAAARETQYF
TRBD1,TRBJ2-7,TRBV20-1,many,TGCAGTGCTGGGGACAGCTCCTACGAGCAGTACTTC,CSAGDSSYEQYF
NA,TRBJ2-7,TRBV20-1,many,TGCAGTGCCAGGGACCTAACCTACGAGCAGTACTTC,CSARDLTYEQYF
TRBD2,TRBJ2-7,TRBV6-2/TRBV6-3,NA,TGTGCCAGCAGTCCGCCCGGACTAGCGGGAGTCTACGAGCAGTACTTC,CASSPPGLAGVYEQYF
NA,TRBJ2-1,TRBV24-1,NA,TGTGCCACCAGTGATGCCCCTGATGAGCAGTTCTTC,CATSDAPDEQFF
NA,TRBJ2-7,TRBV28,NA,TGTGCCAGCAGTCGCACAGATTGGTCCTACGAGCAGTACTTC,CASSRTDWSYEQYF
NA,TRBJ2-7,TRBV11-2,few,TGTGCCAGCAGCGAACAGGGTGTACTCTCTCGGGTCGAGCAGTACTTC,CASSEQGVLSRVEQYF
NA,TRBJ2-7,TRBV7-8,few,TGTGCCAGCAGCCAGGGCCGCGGGTTTGACGAGCAGTACTTC,CASSQGRGFDEQYF
TRBD2,TRBJ2-7,TRBV5-1,few,TGCGCCAGCAGCTTGGGACTAGCTTACCCCGAGCAGTACTTC,CASSLGLAYPEQYF
NA,TRBJ2-3,TRBV7-2,NA,TGTGCCAGCAGCCCAGGCGTCACAGATACGCAGTATTTT,CASSPGVTDTQYF
NA,TRBJ2-7,TRBV20-1,few,TGCAGTGCTAGAGACCGGGGGTCTTGGGACGAGCAGTACTTC,CSARDRGSWDEQYF
NA,TRBJ2-5,TRBV6-2/TRBV6-3,NA,TGTGCCAGCACGGTTCGAGAGACCCAGTACTTC,CASTVRETQYF
NA,TRBJ1-4,TRBV20-1,NA,TGCAGTGCTAGAGAGAGGAGTCTTAGCGAAAAACTGTTTTTT,CSARERSLSEKLFF
TRBD1,TRBJ1-4,TRBV28,few,TGTGCCAGCAGTAAACGGACAGGGGGCGGTGAAAAACTGTTTTTT,CASSKRTGGGEKLFF
TRBD2,TRBJ2-3,TRBV20-1,NA,TGCAGTGCTGGTAGCGGGACGCTGGATACGCAGTATTTT,CSAGSGTLDTQYF
TRBD2,TRBJ2-7,TRBV7-3,NA,TGTGCCAGCAGCTCGAAACTAGCGGGAGGGATCAATGAGCAGTACTTC,CASSSKLAGGINEQYF
TRBD2,TRBJ2-3,TRBV24-1,NA,TGTGCCACAGGGGGGCTAGCGGGTCACACAGATACGCAGTATTTT,CATGGLAGHTDTQYF
TRBD2,TRBJ2-3,TRBV24-1,few,TGTGCCACCAGTAAGGGAGGGGCCACAGATACGCAGTATTTT,CATSKGGATDTQYF
TRBD2,TRBJ2-1,TRBV7-9,NA,TGTGCCAGCAGCTTACGGCGGGAGGGCCGTCATGAGCGGTTCTTC,CASSLRREGRHERFF
NA,TRBJ2-6,TRBV19,NA,TGTGCCAGTAGGTATGGGGCCAACGTCCTGACTTTC,CASRYGANVLTF
NA,TRBJ2-5,TRBV20-1,NA,TGCAGTGCTAAGTTGGACAAAAAAGAGACCCAGTACTTC,CSAKLDKKETQYF
NA,TRBJ2-7,TRBV10-1,NA,TGCGCCAGCAGTGAGACCGATGAGCAGTACTTC,CASSETDEQYF
TRBD2,TRBJ2-2,TRBV4-3,few,TGTGCCAGCAGCCAAGGACTAGCGGGGAACACCGGGGAGCTGTTTTTT,CASSQGLAGNTGELFF
NA,TRBJ1-4,TRBV7-9,few,TGTGCCAGCAGCTTAACCAGATTAGGGGAAAAACTGTTTTTT,CASSLTRLGEKLFF
NA,TRBJ1-5,TRBV30,NA,TGTGCCTGGAAACCTGGGGACAATCAGCCCCGGCATTTT,CAWKPGDNQPRHF
TRBD1,TRBJ2-3,TRBV6-5,NA,TGTGCCAGCAGTACCCCGACAGGGGACACAGATACGCAGTATTTT,CASSTPTGDTDTQYF
TRBD2,TRBJ2-1,TRBV3-1,few,TGTGCCAGCAGCCAAGGAGCGGGGGGCCCCGATGAGCAGTTCTTC,CASSQGAGGPDEQFF
TRBD1,TRBJ1-1,TRBV7-9,few,TGTGCCATCCTCCCCACAGGGGGCGCGGACACTGAAGCTTTCTTT,CAILPTGGADTEAFF
TRBD1,TRBJ2-1,TRBV6-2/TRBV6-3,NA,TGTGCCAGCAGCCCCGACAGGGAGACGTACAATGAGCAGTTCTTC,CASSPDRETYNEQFF
TRBD2,TRBJ2-7,TRBV6-2/TRBV6-3,NA,TGTGCCAGCGCCCCGGGCGGGGGGCTCTACGAGCAGTACTTC,CASAPGGGLYEQYF
NA,TRBJ2-6,TRBV19,NA,TGTGCCAGTAGCCCCAGGGACACTCGTGGCTCTGGGGCCAACGTCCTGACTTTC,CASSPRDTRGSGANVLTF
TRBD2,TRBJ2-3,TRBV12-3/TRBV12-4,few,TGTGCCAGCCCTAGCGGGAGCATCGACACAGATACGCAGTATTTT,CASPSGSIDTDTQYF
NA,TRBJ1-4,TRBV4-1,NA,TGCGCCAGCAGCTCAGCACAGTCTGCAACTAATGAAAAACTGTTTTTT,CASSSAQSATNEKLFF
TRBD1,TRBJ2-7,TRBV6-5,few,TGTGCCAGCAGTTCTCCGGGACAGGGGGGTTCCTACGAGCAGTACTTC,CASSSPGQGGSYEQYF